This T cell receptor beta chain was recovered during a study of blood T cell repertoires in COVID-19. The CDR3 is made up of 13 amino acids. V lost 4 bases, J lost 7 bases, and 14 bases lay in between. Germline-derived CDR1 and CDR2 are SGHRS and YFSETQ. The table came from immunoSEQ multiplex PCR; TCRdb's copy has only in-frame clones and leaves some out. The data show 250,000 or so clones, approximately 92% seen once. Sequencing was performed on peripheral blood. This clonotype was sampled from a woman in her 40s who had recovered from COVID-19. The V call is TRBV5-1, the J call TRBJ1-2, with a tentative D call TRBD1 (5 bases). CDR3 in DNA: TGCGCCAGCAGCGCGGGGCCGGGGACTGGCTACACCTTC. It specifies CASSAGPGTGYTF.